This TCR beta chain was sequenced during a study of cytomegalovirus exposure and HLA in healthy donors. Study-wide results and limits: Immune exposure data for these donors was limited to CMV serostatus. Sequencing depth across donors, presence/absence analyses assumed, was roughly uniform. In all likelihood, a cluster of highly shared sequence variants was a sequencing artifact.

PCR was performed using 60 Vbeta and 13 Jbeta primers. Authors' methods: Later work found approximately 87 million unique TCR beta chains, with about 10 million shared. Assay: immunoSEQ multiplex PCR; the TCRdb copy retains only in-frame clones and omits some. The V and J calls and the clone size are those of that table, but D and trimming were determined from the DNA. The sample is made up of roughly 50,000 clones, and the top ten hold roughly 7% of it. Between the trimmed V and J ends, which lost 2 bases and 4 bases, there was a span of 6 bases. CDR3 length: 12 amino acids. Germline V gene lookup returns CDR1 MDHEN and CDR2 SYDVKM. A word on this clone: Its antigen is unidentified.

The J gene is TRBJ2-7, the V gene TRBV28, with a possible D match to TRBD2 (6 bases). The receptor was derived from a woman aged 40 to 55 in good health and CMV-seronegative. Sequenced material: PBMCs. In DNA form, the CDR3 reads TGTGCCAGCAGTTTAGCGGGATACGAGCAGTACTTC. It encodes CASSLAGYEQYF.